These 25 T cell receptor beta chains were all obtained from the same sample, sequenced in a study of blood T cell repertoires in COVID-19. Repertoires were generated with immunoSEQ multiplex PCR, while TCRdb's copy carries only in-frame clones and drops some. Here the sample spans some 130,000 clones, approximately 86% being singletons. Sample: PBMCs or T cells enriched from blood (not recorded which). These receptors were collected from a woman between 50 and 59 years old who had recovered from COVID-19.

This clone was picked up one time. The chain employs TRBV18 and TRBJ1-4; D gene ambiguous. Trimming removed 6 bases at V and 6 bases at J, with 8 bases between. The CDR3 totals 12 residues. Germline V gives CDR1 KGHSH, CDR2 LQKENI. In nucleotides, the CDR3 is TGTGCCAGCTCTTCCGAGGATGAAAAACTGTTTTTT. It translates to CASSSEDEKLFF.

The chain employs TRBV10-1 and TRBJ2-7; 8 bases match TRBD1. V trimming: 0 bases; J trimming: 5 bases; junction bases outside the gene matches: 3. CDR3 length equals 14 residues. CDR1 and CDR2 from the germline V gene are WNHNN and SYGVQD (reference sequence). As DNA, the CDR3 is TGCGCCAGCAGTGAGTCAGGCAGGGGGCACGAGCAGTACTTC. Amino acid sequence: CASSESGRGHEQYF.

The chain joins TRBV18 to TRBJ1-4; D possibly corresponds to TRBD1 (6 bases). The CDR3 runs 14 residues. Germline V gene lookup returns CDR1 KGHSH and CDR2 LQKENI. The V and J ends lost 5 bases and 5 bases respectively, with 12 bases between them. The CDR3 loop is CASSAQGMNEKLFF. In nucleotides, the CDR3 is TGTGCCAGCTCAGCTCAGGGGATGAATGAAAAACTGTTTTTT.

This clone has a handful of counts. V and J are TRBV27 and TRBJ1-2; D perhaps matches TRBD1 (5 bases). Germline V lookup: CDR1 MNHEY, CDR2 SMNVEV (reference sequence). The CDR3 covers 13 residues. V lost 0 bases, J lost 5 bases, and 7 bases lay in between. CDR3 loop: CASSLSAGYGYTF. DNA of the CDR3: TGTGCCAGCAGTTTATCGGCAGGGTATGGCTACACCTTC.

This chain connects TRBV5-8 to TRBJ2-3; no reliable D call. Trimming took 0 bases from V and 1 from J, leaving 3 bases between them. In germline, CDR1 is SGHTS, CDR2 YDEGEE. The CDR3 sequence is 13 residues long. CDR3 DNA: TGTGCCAGCAGCTTGGTCGGCACAGATACGCAGTATTTT. Amino acid sequence: CASSLVGTDTQYF.

The chain links TRBV7-2 to TRBJ2-7; TRBD1 matches at 8 bases. Per germline, CDR1 SGHTA and CDR2 FQGNSA. V lost 1 base to trimming and J lost 7 bases; unmatched junction nucleotides: 9. This CDR3 spans 15 amino acids. CDR3 in amino acids: CASSLEGTGFMEQYF. DNA for the CDR3: TGTGCCAGCAGCTTAGAGGGGACAGGCTTTATGGAGCAGTACTTC.

V and J are TRBV2 and TRBJ2-7, with 10 bases matching TRBD1. Germline CDR1 SNHLY, CDR2 FYNNEI. The CDR3 runs 14 residues. V shed 6 bases and J 3 bases; nucleotides not matched to a gene: 5. The CDR3 here is CASRPGTGVYEQYF. CDR3 nucleotide sequence: TGTGCCAGCAGGCCCGGGACAGGGGTCTACGAGCAGTACTTC.

The CDR3 DNA reads as TGTGCCAGCAGTGAAGCTCAAACCGGGGAGCTGTTTTTT. This gives the protein CASSEAQTGELFF. The J gene is TRBJ2-2, the V gene TRBV2; D gene unclear. CDR1 and CDR2 from the germline V gene are SNHLY and FYNNEI. Trimming stripped 0 bases from V and 5 bases from J, with 4 bases between. CDR3 length equals 13 residues.

The J gene is TRBJ1-6, the V gene TRBV2; D remains unclear. The ends were cut back, 7 bases at V and 1 base at J, with 14 bases in the middle. There are 16 residues in the CDR3. Germline CDR1 reads SNHLY; CDR2 reads FYNNEI. The CDR3 sequence is CASNAKTGSYNSPLHF. The CDR3 DNA reads as TGTGCCAGCAACGCGAAAACGGGATCCTATAATTCACCCCTCCACTTT.

V usage is TRBV5-6 and J usage is TRBJ1-4; D perhaps matches TRBD1 (6 bases). The CDR3 is 14 amino acids. Germline V gene sequence: CDR1 SGHDT, CDR2 YYEEEE. Trimming cost V 2 bases and J 6 bases, with 11 bases left between them. CDR3 protein: CASSLQGVHEKLFF. As DNA, the CDR3 is TGTGCCAGCAGCTTACAGGGTGTTCATGAAAAACTGTTTTTT.

The chain couples TRBV2 to TRBJ1-1; D call uncertain. Germline V lookup: CDR1 SNHLY, CDR2 FYNNEI. The CDR3 loop spans 13 amino acids. The germline V and J ends were trimmed by 7 bases and 0 bases, with 9 bases remaining between them. Written as DNA, the CDR3 is TGTGCCAGCATAACCGGGTTGAACACTGAAGCTTTCTTT. It is translated as CASITGLNTEAFF.

The chain joins TRBV6-5 to TRBJ2-5; 11 positions agree with TRBD2. The CDR3 has 14 amino acids. Germline CDR1 and CDR2: MNHEY and SVGAGI. The junction had 5 bases not matched to a gene; V was cut back by 6 bases and J by 5 bases. CDR3 in DNA: TGTGCCAGCAGCCTAGCGGGGGGCAGGGAGACCCAGTACTTC. Translated: CASSLAGGRETQYF.

V gene TRBV3-1 (or the pseudogene TRBV3-2) combines with J gene TRBJ2-2, with 14 bases matching TRBD2. Germline lookup yields CDR1 LGHDT and CDR2 YNNKEL (reference sequence). This CDR3 has 17 residues. The V segment lost 5 bases and the J segment 1 base; nucleotides outside the gene matches: 3. The CDR3 sequence is CASSNGLAGGNTGELFF. The CDR3 DNA sequence: TGTGCCAGCAGCAATGGACTAGCGGGGGGGAACACCGGGGAGCTGTTTTTT.

The chain joins TRBV11-2 to TRBJ2-1; perhaps TRBD1 as D (6 bases). The V end lost 2 bases, the J end lost 4 bases, and 15 bases lay between the germline ends. The CDR3 covers 16 residues. Germline CDR1 and CDR2: SGHAT and FQNNGV. CDR3 sequence: CASSLKDWGTYNEQFF. The CDR3 nucleotides read TGTGCCAGCAGCTTAAAGGACTGGGGGACATACAATGAGCAGTTCTTC.

The J gene is TRBJ2-7, the V gene TRBV20-1; the match to TRBD2 covers 8 bases. This CDR3 spans 15 amino acids. Germline loops: CDR1 DFQATT, CDR2 SNEGSKA (reference sequence). V gave up 3 bases and J gave up 4 bases; unmatched junction bases: 11. CDR3 bases: TGCAGTGCTAGTATGAGCGGGGGCCTATTATACGAGCAGTACTTC. It encodes CSASMSGGLLYEQYF.

This clone was seen once. CDR3 DNA sequence: TGTGCCAGCAGGGGAGTCAAGGCAGCCTACGAGCAGTACTTC. It is translated as CASRGVKAAYEQYF. This chain uses TRBV27 with TRBJ2-7; D perhaps matches TRBD2 (5 bases). CDR3 length: 14 residues. V gave up 6 bases and J gave up 2 bases, with 14 bases separating them. Germline CDR1 and CDR2: MNHEY and SMNVEV (reference sequence).

The chain carries TRBV6-2 or TRBV6-3 and TRBJ2-7; 7 bases fit TRBD1. Germline CDR1 reads MNHEY; CDR2 reads SVGEGT. V lost 2 bases to trimming and J lost 2 bases; unmatched junction nucleotides: 9. The CDR3 has 16 amino acids. CDR3 amino acids: CASSYPYDRETYEQYF. The CDR3 nucleotides read TGTGCCAGCAGTTACCCGTACGACAGGGAGACCTACGAGCAGTACTTC.

The chain uses TRBV4-3 and TRBJ2-7, with D perhaps matching TRBD2 (5 bases). CDR3 length: 14 residues. Germline loops: CDR1 LGHNA, CDR2 YSLEER. The ends were cut back, 0 bases at V and 4 bases at J, with 10 bases in the middle. The DNA for the CDR3 is TGCGCCAGCAGCCAAGACCGACGGGAATACGAGCAGTACTTC. Protein sequence: CASSQDRREYEQYF.

The V gene is TRBV6-5, the J gene TRBJ2-5; perhaps TRBD2 as D (5 bases). The CDR3 runs to 13 residues. CDR1 is MNHEY, CDR2 SVGAGI, per germline. V lost 2 bases, J lost 1 base, and 5 bases lay in between. The CDR3 nucleotides read TGTGCCAGCAGTTACGGACTCCAAGAGACCCAGTACTTC. Translation: CASSYGLQETQYF.

The chain combines TRBV12-5 with TRBJ2-7; TRBD1 agrees at 7 bases. The germline gives CDR1 LGHNT, CDR2 FRNRAP. The junction had 9 bases not matched to a gene; V was cut back by 2 bases and J by 5 bases. The CDR3 spans 15 residues. For the CDR3, the DNA is TGTGCTAGTGGTTTGCGAGGGATAGGGGGCGACGAGCAGTACTTC. It translates to CASGLRGIGGDEQYF. Full variable domain (rest looked up from reference TRBV12-5 and TRBJ2-7): DARVTQTPRHKVTEMGQEVTMRCQPILGHNTVFWYRQTMMQGLELLAYFRNRAPLDDSGMPKDRFSAEMPDATLATLKIQPSEPRDSAVYFCASGLRGIGGDEQYFGPGTRLTVT.

This chain connects TRBV5-1 to TRBJ2-5; 11 bases line up with TRBD2. Trimming cost V 2 bases and J 5 bases; bases outside gene matches: 8. Germline V CDR1 and CDR2: SGHRS, YFSETQ. The CDR3 covers 16 residues. The DNA of the CDR3 is TGCGCCAGCAGCTTCGTTGGTAGCGGGGGGGCGGAGACCCAGTACTTC. It codes for CASSFVGSGGAETQYF.

This clone appeared a single time. This chain links TRBV25-1 with TRBJ2-7; 7 positions agree with TRBD1. V shed 0 bases and J 1 base; nucleotides not matched to a gene: 3. The CDR3 extends over 15 amino acids. CDR1 MGHDK and CDR2 SYGVNS come from the germline V gene. The CDR3 DNA follows: TGTGCCAGCAGTGAATATACAGGGGAGTCCTACGAGCAGTACTTC. It yields the protein CASSEYTGESYEQYF.

This chain joins TRBV10-3 and TRBJ2-7; maybe TRBD1 (6 bases). CDR1 and CDR2 (germline): ENHRY, SYGVKD. This CDR3 contains 15 residues. The ends were cut back, 10 bases at V and 2 bases at J, with 21 bases in the middle. CDR3 nucleotides: TGTGCCACCTGGGACGGGACAAACTCCCCCTACGAGCAGTACTTC. Protein sequence: CATWDGTNSPYEQYF.

The rearrangement uses TRBV3-1 (or the pseudogene TRBV3-2) and TRBJ1-3; D is possibly TRBD1 (5 bases). Germline assignment: CDR1 LGHDT and CDR2 YNNKEL (reference sequence). The CDR3 has 11 residues. The CDR3 DNA reads as TGTGCTACAGGTTCTGGAAACACCATATATTTT. As protein: CATGSGNTIYF.

The chain combines TRBV7-4 with TRBJ1-2, with D hard to call. This CDR3 comprises 11 residues. Germline CDR1 is SGHVT and CDR2 is SQSDAQ. The V and J ends lost 5 bases and 8 bases respectively, with 9 bases between them. The CDR3 protein is CASSLLMGYTF. The CDR3 DNA reads TGTGCCAGCAGCCTTTTAATGGGCTACACCTTC.